The entry below describes one T cell receptor beta chain. Its antigen is still unknown. The CDR3 runs to 18 residues. Germline V gives CDR1 SGHVS, CDR2 FNYEAQ. The V gene lost 5 bases and the J gene lost 2 bases, with 22 bases spanning the gap. These data come from a study of cytomegalovirus exposure and HLA in healthy donors. Findings and limits, study-wide: Exclusion as indistinguishable affected some V segments, including TRBV6-2 and TRBV6-3. In vitro testing confirmed a few CMV-associated chains as specific for CMV antigens.

Both 60 Vbeta primers and 13 Jbeta primers went into the PCR. As originally analysed: There were around 80 million unique TCR beta chains by a later count, and some 12 million of them were shared. The protocol was immunoSEQ multiplex PCR, while the TCRdb copy is restricted to in-frame clones and leaves out a portion. The V and J calls and the clone size are those of that table, but D and trimming were determined from the DNA. The sample shows about 160,000 clones, approximately 77% of them seen only once. Whereas donors were nominally healthy upon sampling, unrecorded immune exposures were probable.

The chain couples TRBV7-6 to TRBJ1-3; D perhaps matches TRBD1 (6 bases). This receptor was identified in a man under 40 in good health and CMV-seropositive. The sample taken for sequencing was PBMCs. Here the CDR3 DNA reads TGTGCCAGCAGCCTTAGTCCGACAGGAACGCTCACTGGAAACACCATATATTTT. It encodes CASSLSPTGTLTGNTIYF.